This TCR beta chain was identified during a study of cytomegalovirus exposure and HLA in healthy donors (dated by TCRdb to 2016 to 2017). Context from the whole study: According to a later analysis, one platform produced both the 110 or so validation repertoires and the 620 or so repertoires of the first cohort. The study aimed to test whether cataloging public T cell receptors could reveal signatures of past pathogen exposure. Besides the first cohort of approximately 710 subjects, a separate validation cohort made up of over 100 different subjects was used. The study combined high-throughput TCR immunosequencing, statistical association of individual TCRs with disease status, and machine learning to predict cytomegalovirus infection status. Findings and caveats that apply to the study as a whole: Of the cluster scores, 90% to 95% were above 0 in a later analysis, which found that TCRs clustered in the first cohort also tended to co-occur in the roughly 130 validation repertoires. Most TCR sequences were seen in very few donors, while some public TCRs were found in many individuals. All 120 or so repertoires were used to score co-occurrence in the validation cohort in a later analysis, because that analysis had no HLA typing for the cohort. In the study, around 150 TCR beta chains were listed as associated with cytomegalovirus. A few of the identified cytomegalovirus-associated TCR beta chains were confirmed in vitro to be specific for cytomegalovirus antigens. The classifier was reported to diagnose cytomegalovirus status with high specificity and sensitivity in both the original cohort and the validation cohort. It was suggested by the authors that the approach could potentially be generalized to other disease states and immunological phenotypes.

To prepare the library, the immunoSEQ multiplex PCR assay was applied. The authors' pipeline ran thus. A statistical classification framework was developed to diagnose cytomegalovirus status using the catalog of TCR beta chain sequences. TCRdb carries this immuneACCESS record with in-frame sequences only. Its versions omit some clonotypes, under half of them owing to an unresolved V gene in the studies checked, with the rest unexplained. V and J calls and clone size come straight from that table; D and trimming were deduced from the DNA. A total of around 190,000 clones appear in this sample, around 88% of them only once. More than 1.2% of the sample comes from the top ten. This clone showed up just a few times. Which antigen it targets is not known. Per-base quality was not reported, and no clone a single base away is much larger than it. From its cysteine to its phenylalanine, the CDR3 spans 14 amino acids. This entry keeps only the CDR3 DNA: 42 bases, framed from base 1. CDR1 and CDR2, looked up from the germline V gene, are SGHRS and YFSETQ. The germline V and J ends show losses of 1 base and 4 bases respectively, and no gene match explains 4 bases of the junction.

The donors belonged to the validation cohort of around 130 subjects, which was separate from the roughly 670-subject first cohort. This clonotype originated in a young woman in good health and CMV-seronegative. The rearrangement combines TRBV5-1 with TRBJ1-2, with TRBD1 identical over 7 junction bases. The sample consisted of PBMCs. The CDR3 region: CASSLLGTAYGYTF. The DNA reads as follows: TGCGCCAGCAGCTTGTTGGGGACAGCCTATGGCTACACCTTC.